A selection of T cell receptor beta chains follows, all from one sample in a study of vaccination and CD4 T cells after COVID-19. TCRdb called the PCR reads again in MiXCR, with one record for every CDR3 protein. Among thousands of distinct CDR3 sequences listed, less than 50% were seen once. Antigen specificity for these receptors is unknown. Source material: CD4+ T cells from blood, cultured in vitro. These receptor sequences come from a human donor in good health. CDR3s include the opening cysteine and the closing phenylalanine or tryptophan. Each record gives: D gene, J gene, V gene, clone size, CDR3 DNA, CDR3 protein. D genes are given only for firm matches. Clone size is stated in some rows and not others, as once, few, many or a class when expanded.

D: -; J: TRBJ2-7; V: TRBV6-1; size: -; DNA: TGTGCCAGCAATAAGGACGGTTACGAGCAGTACTTC; CDR3: CASNKDGYEQYF
D: -; J: TRBJ1-6; V: TRBV14; size: -; DNA: TGTGCCAGCAGCCAAGATCCCCAGGGACGGTCACCCCTCCACTTT; CDR3: CASSQDPQGRSPLHF
D: -; J: TRBJ2-7; V: TRBV4-1; size: -; DNA: TGCGCCAGCAGCCAAGGGCCCCATTTGGCGTCAATAGCGGCCCCCACCTACGAGCAGTACTTC; CDR3: CASSQGPHLASIAAPTYEQYF
D: TRBD1; J: TRBJ1-5; V: TRBV20-1; size: few; DNA: TGCAGTGCTCAGGACAGGGTCGGAAATCAGCCCCAGCATTTT; CDR3: CSAQDRVGNQPQHF
D: -; J: TRBJ2-3; V: TRBV7-2; size: few; DNA: TGTGCCAGCAGGCCTAGGGTCACAGATACGCAGTATTTT; CDR3: CASRPRVTDTQYF
D: TRBD1; J: TRBJ1-5; V: TRBV6-1; size: -; DNA: TGTGCCAGCACCTGGGGACAGGGGCTTCAGCCCCAGCATTTT; CDR3: CASTWGQGLQPQHF
D: -; J: TRBJ2-7; V: TRBV20-1; size: -; DNA: TGCAGTGCTAGAGACTTGGCCAACGAGCAGTACTTC; CDR3: CSARDLANEQYF
D: TRBD1; J: TRBJ1-6; V: TRBV15; size: -; DNA: TGTGCCACCAGCATGCGCCAGCGGGACAGGGTTCGCAATTCACCCCTCCACTTT; CDR3: CATSMRQRDRVRNSPLHF
D: -; J: TRBJ1-1; V: TRBV19; size: once; DNA: TGTGCCAGTAGTATTGACGGGACTATGAACACTGAAGCTTTCTTT; CDR3: CASSIDGTMNTEAFF
D: -; J: TRBJ2-1; V: TRBV7-2; size: -; DNA: TGTGCCAGCAGCTTAGGGCCCCCGCGGGACAATGAGCAGTTCTTC; CDR3: CASSLGPPRDNEQFF
D: -; J: TRBJ1-5; V: TRBV19; size: -; DNA: TGTGCCAGTAGTCCTCAGGGGATCGCTTATCAGCCCCAGCATTTT; CDR3: CASSPQGIAYQPQHF
D: TRBD1; J: TRBJ2-1; V: TRBV10-1; size: few; DNA: TGCGCCAGCAGTGAGTCCCTCTCGAGGACAGGCCCAGGGCAGTTCTTC; CDR3: CASSESLSRTGPGQFF
D: TRBD1; J: TRBJ2-7; V: TRBV20-1; size: -; DNA: TGCAGTGCTCGTACAGGGGGTACCTACGAGCAGTACTTC; CDR3: CSARTGGTYEQYF
D: -; J: TRBJ2-6; V: TRBV9; size: once; DNA: TGTGCCAGCAGCGTAGAGGCTGGGGCCAACGTCCTGACTTTC; CDR3: CASSVEAGANVLTF
D: -; J: TRBJ2-2; V: TRBV6-5; size: few; DNA: TGTGCCAGCAGTTTTGAGGGAACCGGGGAGCTGTTTTTT; CDR3: CASSFEGTGELFF
D: -; J: TRBJ1-5; V: TRBV6-1; size: -; DNA: TGTGCCAGCAGTGAGGGGTCCCAGCATTTT; CDR3: CASSEGSQHF
D: -; J: TRBJ2-5; V: TRBV12-3/TRBV12-4; size: few; DNA: TGTGCCAGCAGCTCCCCTGGTTTTAGGGGGGCCGGGGAGACCCAGTACTTC; CDR3: CASSSPGFRGAGETQYF
D: -; J: TRBJ2-5; V: TRBV2; size: -; DNA: TGTGCCAGCAGTGAACCTCGGACGTACCAAGAGACCCAGTACTTC; CDR3: CASSEPRTYQETQYF
D: -; J: TRBJ2-4; V: TRBV19; size: -; DNA: TGTGCCAGCCAACAGGGATTAGCCAAAAACATTCAGTACTTC; CDR3: CASQQGLAKNIQYF
D: TRBD2; J: TRBJ2-3; V: TRBV7-2; size: -; DNA: TGTGCCAGCAGCTTAGGTACGGGGGGTACGCAGTATTTT; CDR3: CASSLGTGGTQYF
D: TRBD1; J: TRBJ1-1; V: TRBV20-1; size: -; DNA: TGCAGTGCTAGGAGGGAAGGCTTTATAAAGCTCGACAGGGGGTTAGGCACTGAAGCTTTCTTT; CDR3: CSARREGFIKLDRGLGTEAFF
D: -; J: TRBJ1-2; V: TRBV19; size: -; DNA: TGTGCCACGGGCCAGCTCTTGGGTGGCTACACCTTC; CDR3: CATGQLLGGYTF
D: TRBD1; J: TRBJ1-5; V: TRBV20-1; size: few; DNA: TGCAGTGCTAGGGGACAGGGCGGTCAGCCCCAGCATTTT; CDR3: CSARGQGGQPQHF
D: -; J: TRBJ2-2; V: TRBV19; size: -; DNA: TGTGCCAGTAGTATCTCCTCCTCTAGCGCCACCGGGGAGCTGTTTTTT; CDR3: CASSISSSSATGELFF